The rows below give T cell receptor beta chains drawn from one sample of a study of shared clonotypes between healthy human individuals. The repertoire was sequenced with immunoSEQ multiplex PCR; TCRdb's copy has only in-frame clones and lacks some. This table holds 2,500,000 or so clones, 80% to 95% found once. The sample was naive CD4+ T cells from PBMCs. The receptors were gathered from a man between 18 and 35 years old in good health. Some clones in this sample may be carry-over from other donors' samples. Both conserved end residues are part of each CDR3. A D gene is named only where the DNA matches it firmly. Where a row states a size, it is once, few, many or the class of an expanded clone; other rows omit it.

>TRBV28|NA|NA|TRBJ2-2
TGTGCCAGCAATTCAGGGCCCGGGGAGCTGTTTTTT
CASNSGPGELFF
>TRBV6-1|NA|NA|TRBJ2-3
TGTGCCAGCAGTGGGGGTGCGGCAGATACGCAGTATTTT
CASSGGAADTQYF
>TRBV28|NA|once|TRBJ1-4
TGTGCCAGCAGTGAGGGAAGTTGGGAAAAACTGTTTTTT
CASSEGSWEKLFF
>TRBV2|NA|once|TRBJ1-5
TGTGCCAGCAGTGATTCGCGGGGAAGCAATCAGCCCCAGCATTTT
CASSDSRGSNQPQHF
>TRBV19|NA|NA|TRBJ2-1
TGTGCCAGTAGTATTTATTCCCAAGGGGGTTGGTTAAGCAATGAGCAGTTCTTC
CASSIYSQGGWLSNEQFF
>TRBV4-2|TRBD1|NA|TRBJ2-5
TGTGCCAGCAGCCTCAATCCCTCGACAGGGGGATCATCAGAGACCCAGTACTTC
CASSLNPSTGGSSETQYF
>TRBV6-5|TRBD1|NA|TRBJ1-3
TGTGCCAGCAGCTACACCCAACAGGGGGGTGGAAACACCATATATTTT
CASSYTQQGGGNTIYF
>TRBV7-2|NA|NA|TRBJ1-5
TGTGCCAGCAGCTTATTATCTACGAGGATGTATAGCAATCAGCCCCAGCATTTT
CASSLLSTRMYSNQPQHF
>TRBV9|NA|NA|TRBJ2-2
TGTGCCAGCAGCGTAGTAGGAGTGGGCAGCGGGGAGCTGTTTTTT
CASSVVGVGSGELFF
>TRBV11-3|NA|NA|TRBJ2-1
TGTGCCAGCAGCCGGGGGCAGGATGAGCAGTTCTTC
CASSRGQDEQFF
>TRBV5-1|TRBD1|once|TRBJ2-1
TGCGCCAGCGGCCCCCAGACAGGGAGCTCTGAGCAGTTCTTC
CASGPQTGSSEQFF
>TRBV14|TRBD1|NA|TRBJ2-3
TGTGCCAGCAGCCAACGACAGGGGATTGGAGATACGCAGTATTTT
CASSQRQGIGDTQYF
>TRBV5-1|TRBD1|once|TRBJ2-3
TGCGCCAGCAGCTTGGCGGGGACAGGGCGGACAGATACGCAGTATTTT
CASSLAGTGRTDTQYF
>TRBV5-1|TRBD1|NA|TRBJ2-7
TGCGCCAGCAGCTTGGGGCGACGGGGACAGGGACTCTACGAGCAGTACTTC
CASSLGRRGQGLYEQYF
>TRBV5-4|NA|NA|TRBJ2-1
TGTGCCAGCAGCCAGGACAGCTCTTACTACAATGAGCAGTTCTTC
CASSQDSSYYNEQFF
>TRBV23-1|TRBD1|once|TRBJ2-7
TGCGCCAGCAGCCTTAGACAGGGTACCTACGAGCAGTACTTC
CASSLRQGTYEQYF
>TRBV7-8|NA|NA|TRBJ1-3
TGTGCCAGCAGCTTAGGGACAGTCTCTGGAAACACCATATATTTT
CASSLGTVSGNTIYF
>TRBV28|TRBD1|NA|TRBJ2-2
TGTGCCAGCAGTCTTTTATCCGGGACAGCTAACACCGGGGAGCTGTTTTTT
CASSLLSGTANTGELFF
>TRBV6-5|TRBD1|NA|TRBJ1-1
TGTGCCAGCAGTCCCGGACAGGTGGGGACTGAAGCTTTCTTT
CASSPGQVGTEAFF
>TRBV28|TRBD1|NA|TRBJ2-2
TGTGCCAGCAGTTTACTCCGGACAGGGGACCTCACCGGGGAGCTGTTTTTT
CASSLLRTGDLTGELFF
>TRBV9|TRBD2|once|TRBJ2-2
TGTGCCAGCAGCGTAGCTACCTTGGCTAGCGGGAGCGGGGAGCTGTTTTTT
CASSVATLASGSGELFF
>TRBV25-1|TRBD1|NA|TRBJ1-2
TGTGCCACCGGGGGGGACAGGTCGCGGTATGGCTACACCTTC
CATGGDRSRYGYTF
>TRBV6-5|TRBD1|NA|TRBJ1-4
TGTGCCAGCAGTTTGGCCGGGACAGGGAGTGAAAAACTGTTTTTT
CASSLAGTGSEKLFF
>TRBV28|NA|NA|TRBJ1-2
TGTGCCAGCAGCCAAAACTACAGGGACGGGGGCTACACCTTC
CASSQNYRDGGYTF
>TRBV5-4|NA|NA|TRBJ2-3
TGTGCCAGCAGCGCGGACAGTTGGGGAGGAGATACGCAGTATTTT
CASSADSWGGDTQYF
>TRBV30|NA|NA|TRBJ1-2
TGTGCCTGGACCCTTGGGGGGGTCTATGGCTACACCTTC
CAWTLGGVYGYTF
>TRBV2|TRBD2|NA|TRBJ2-7
TGTGCCAGCAACCTACTAGCGGGGGCCTCCTACGAGCAGTACTTC
CASNLLAGASYEQYF
>TRBV19|NA|NA|TRBJ1-2
TGTGCCAGTAGTACAAACCCTCGACAGGCCGTGGGCTATGGCTACACCTTC
CASSTNPRQAVGYGYTF
>TRBV4-1|NA|NA|TRBJ2-1
TGCGCCAGCAGAGCCTACAATGAGCAGTTCTTC
CASRAYNEQFF
>TRBV9|TRBD1|NA|TRBJ2-1
TGTGCCAGCAGCCAAGGGGGACAGTCCTACAATGAGCAGTTCTTC
CASSQGGQSYNEQFF
>TRBV19|NA|NA|TRBJ1-2
TGTGCCAGTAGTCTCACACAGGGTTATGGTTACACCTTC
CASSLTQGYGYTF
>TRBV4-2|NA|NA|TRBJ2-1
TGTGCCAGCAGCCCCGCGTTTGGCAGGCCGAATGAGCAGTTCTTC
CASSPAFGRPNEQFF
>TRBV18|TRBD1|NA|TRBJ2-5
TGTGCCAGCTCACCACCCTCGCCAGGGGGTCAAGAGACCCAGTACTTC
CASSPPSPGGQETQYF
>TRBV15|TRBD1|NA|TRBJ1-5
TGTGCCACCAGTAAAACGACAGGGGGTTTAAGTAGCAATCAGCCCCAGCATTTT
CATSKTTGGLSSNQPQHF
>TRBV18|NA|NA|TRBJ1-2
TGTGCCAGCTCACCACTTACAGACCTGAGCTATGGCTACACCTTC
CASSPLTDLSYGYTF
>TRBV13|NA|NA|TRBJ1-1
TGTGCCAGCAGCCCCCGGGGAGGCACTGAAGCTTTCTTT
CASSPRGGTEAFF
>TRBV7-2|NA|NA|TRBJ2-7
TGTGCCAGCAGCCCGGACAGCCGTCCCCTCTACGAGCAGTACTTC
CASSPDSRPLYEQYF
>TRBV11-1|NA|NA|TRBJ2-1
TGTGCCAGCAGCACTGTATTCGAGGCGGAGCAGTTCTTC
CASSTVFEAEQFF
>TRBV30|TRBD2|NA|TRBJ2-4
TGTGCCTGGAGTGGCCCCAATCCGGGACTAGCGGGAGGCGGGATCCTCCAAAACATTCAGTACTTC
CAWSGPNPGLAGGGILQNIQYF
>TRBV23-1|TRBD1|NA|TRBJ2-7
TGCGCCAGCAGTCAACCTGACACAGGGGTCAACTCCTACGAGCAGTACTTC
CASSQPDTGVNSYEQYF
>TRBV5-1|TRBD1|NA|TRBJ1-2
TGCGCCAGCAGCTTGGTCAGGGACAGCCAAAACTATGGCTACACCTTC
CASSLVRDSQNYGYTF
>TRBV27|TRBD2|NA|TRBJ2-7
TGTGCCAGCAGTTTATCGGGACTAGCGGGGCAGTACTTC
CASSLSGLAGQYF
>TRBV2|TRBD2|NA|TRBJ2-2
TGTGCCAGCCTAACTAGCGGGATGAACACCGGGGAGCTGTTTTTT
CASLTSGMNTGELFF
>TRBV7-9|TRBD2|once|TRBJ2-3
TGTGCCAGCAGCTTAATAGCGGGAGATATACCAGATACGCAGTATTTT
CASSLIAGDIPDTQYF